Sequencing of this T cell receptor beta chain was carried out in a study of OX40 agonist ivuxolimab in advanced cancers. Study as a whole: The dose of intravenous ivuxolimab that patients received every 2 weeks ranged from 0.01 to 10 mg/kg.

Germline values: CDR1 MNHEY, CDR2 SMNVEV (reference sequence). The V segment lost 10 bases and the J segment 3 bases; nucleotides outside the gene matches: 15. The CDR3 contains 16 residues. General study findings and limits: Among T cells, CD8+ cells averaged more expanded clones than CD4+ cells. Antigen specificity of clonally expanded peripheral T cells was not established.

For this clone: What it binds is not known.

Assay: immunoSEQ multiplex PCR; the TCRdb copy retains only in-frame clones and omits some. This sample has about 52,000 clones, with approximately 94% found just once. Blood sampling was done at baseline, cycle 4 day 1, and cycle 7 day 1. This TCR derives from an adult with an advanced solid tumor such as melanoma, head and neck, liver or kidney cancer. J is TRBJ2-3 and V is TRBV27; 8 nucleotides line up with TRBD2. Sequencing used CD4+ or CD8+ T cells sorted from blood, obtained in a trial of the OX40 agonist ivuxolimab. CDR3 region: CATRSLSGSPTDTQYF. The CDR3 DNA follows: TGTGCCACCCGGTCTCTGAGCGGGAGTCCTACAGATACGCAGTATTTT.